Listed below are T cell receptor beta chains from one sample, sequenced in a study of PD-1 blockade in classical Hodgkin lymphoma. TCRdb keeps only in-frame clones here, not all; method: immunoSEQ multiplex PCR. The sample has 34,000 or so clones; 80% to 95% are singletons. The sequencing used CD4+ T cells from blood, collected before the fourth cycle of nivolumab. These TCRs come from a human donor with classical Hodgkin lymphoma. Both conserved end residues are part of each CDR3. The listing skips clone size in some rows; elsewhere it reads once, few, many or a size class.

>TRBV11-2|TRBJ2-3|NA
CASSYRARPTDTQYF
>TRBV29-1|TRBJ1-2|NA
CSVEDLGTGNGYTF
>TRBV10-3|TRBJ1-5|NA
CATQRDRGVTQPQHF
>TRBV30|TRBJ2-3|NA
CAWSVGGTDTQYF
>TRBV30|TRBJ2-3|NA
CAWSELGQGPDTQYF
>TRBV30|TRBJ1-4|NA
CAWSPGVSTNEKLFF
>TRBV28|TRBJ2-5|NA
CASSLSLTQYF
>TRBV30|TRBJ2-7|NA
CAWSLSRTSPYEQYF
>TRBV7-3|TRBJ1-1|NA
CASSFLGPNTEAFF
>TRBV6-4|TRBJ2-2|NA
CASSTPLKGFTGELFF
>TRBV7-2|TRBJ2-1|NA
CASSLGAGMYNEQFF
>TRBV7-9|TRBJ2-7|NA
CASSLKGQVEPVTYEQYF
>TRBV19|TRBJ1-2|NA
CASSIGRLGYGYTF
>TRBV6-5|TRBJ1-3|NA
CASTRGGSGNTIYF
>TRBV9|TRBJ1-4|NA
CASSVGPGTNEKLFF
>TRBV28|TRBJ1-5|once
CASRDSKINQPQHF
>TRBV5-6|TRBJ2-5|NA
CASSAPTGGKETQYF
>TRBV9|TRBJ2-1|NA
CASSVALAGVYNEQFF
>TRBV27|TRBJ2-1|NA
CASGTSGNNEQFF
>TRBV5-5|TRBJ1-3|NA
CASSRGQGGGGNTIYF
>TRBV5-1|TRBJ2-1|NA
CASSLGVLAGGRGNEQFF
>TRBV30|TRBJ2-5|NA
CAWSPGGVGQETQYF
>TRBV5-1|TRBJ1-1|NA
CASSLGVTKATEAFF
>TRBV30|TRBJ2-2|NA
CAWSVPTPGTTGELFF
>TRBV5-1|TRBJ2-5|NA
CASSLAGKGQETQYF
>TRBV28|TRBJ1-5|NA
CASSFTRYQPQHF
>TRBV4-1|TRBJ1-4|once
CASSQVDTSTNEKLFF
>TRBV4-1|TRBJ2-2|NA
CASSQDLDRANTGELFF
>TRBV19|TRBJ1-3|NA
CASSRDRDSGNTIYF
>TRBV5-1|TRBJ2-3|NA
CASSLATSVLTDTQYF
>TRBV23-1|TRBJ2-7|NA
CASSQSIRVAGGPHSYEQYF
>TRBV4-1|TRBJ1-1|NA
CASSRGPSGDTEAFF
>TRBV5-6|TRBJ1-5|NA
CASSLWGANQPQHF
>TRBV30|TRBJ1-2|NA
CAWSPLDRYYGYTF
>TRBV30|TRBJ2-5|NA
CAWTLVVGETQYF
>TRBV11-2|TRBJ2-1|once
CASSSGTSRLGEQFF
>TRBV30|TRBJ2-1|NA
CAWGTRGTSYNEQFF